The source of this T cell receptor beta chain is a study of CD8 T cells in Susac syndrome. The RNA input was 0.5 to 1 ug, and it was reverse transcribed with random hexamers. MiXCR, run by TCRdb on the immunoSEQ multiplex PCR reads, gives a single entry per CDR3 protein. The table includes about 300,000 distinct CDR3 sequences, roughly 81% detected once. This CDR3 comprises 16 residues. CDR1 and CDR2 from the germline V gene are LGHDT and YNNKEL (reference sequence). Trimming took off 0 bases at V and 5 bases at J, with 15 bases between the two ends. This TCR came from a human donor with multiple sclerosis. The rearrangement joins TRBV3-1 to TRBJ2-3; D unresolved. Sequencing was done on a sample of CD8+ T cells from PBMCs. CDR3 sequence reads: CASSQDSRHPRDTQYF. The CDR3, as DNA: TGTGCCAGCAGCCAAGATTCTCGACATCCCCGAGATACGCAGTATTTT.